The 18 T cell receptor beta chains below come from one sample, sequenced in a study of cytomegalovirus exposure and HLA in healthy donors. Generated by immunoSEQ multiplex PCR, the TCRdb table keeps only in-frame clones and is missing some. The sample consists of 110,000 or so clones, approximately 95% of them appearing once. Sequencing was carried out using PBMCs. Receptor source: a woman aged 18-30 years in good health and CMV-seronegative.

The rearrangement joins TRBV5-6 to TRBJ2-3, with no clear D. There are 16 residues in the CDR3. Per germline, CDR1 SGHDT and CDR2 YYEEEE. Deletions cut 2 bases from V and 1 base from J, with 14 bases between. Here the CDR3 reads CASSFDWNRRTDTQYF. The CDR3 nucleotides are TGTGCCAGCAGCTTTGACTGGAATAGGCGCACAGATACGCAGTATTTT.

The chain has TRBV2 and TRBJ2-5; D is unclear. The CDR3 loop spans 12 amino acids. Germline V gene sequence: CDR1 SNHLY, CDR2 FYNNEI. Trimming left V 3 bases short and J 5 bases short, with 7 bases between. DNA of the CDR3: TGTGCCAGCAGTGATCACAGCGAGACCCAGTACTTC. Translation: CASSDHSETQYF.

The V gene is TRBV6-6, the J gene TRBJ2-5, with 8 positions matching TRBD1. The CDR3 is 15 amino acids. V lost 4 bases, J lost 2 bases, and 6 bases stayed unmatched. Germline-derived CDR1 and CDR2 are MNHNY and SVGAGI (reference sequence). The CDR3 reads CASSSSDRGQETQYF. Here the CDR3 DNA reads TGTGCCAGCAGTTCCTCTGACAGGGGACAAGAGACCCAGTACTTC.

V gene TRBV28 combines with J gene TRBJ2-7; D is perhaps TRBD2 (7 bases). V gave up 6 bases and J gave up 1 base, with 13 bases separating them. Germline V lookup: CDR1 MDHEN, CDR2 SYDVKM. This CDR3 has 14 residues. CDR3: CASRLGGGSYEQYF. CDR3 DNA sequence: TGTGCCAGCAGGTTAGGGGGGGGGTCCTACGAGCAGTACTTC.

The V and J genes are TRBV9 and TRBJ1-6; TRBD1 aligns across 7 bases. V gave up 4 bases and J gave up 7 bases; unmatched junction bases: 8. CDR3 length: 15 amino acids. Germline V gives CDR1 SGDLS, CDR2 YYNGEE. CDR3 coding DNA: TGTGCCAGCAGCCCTCTTGGGACAGCAAATTCACCCCTCCACTTT. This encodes CASSPLGTANSPLHF.

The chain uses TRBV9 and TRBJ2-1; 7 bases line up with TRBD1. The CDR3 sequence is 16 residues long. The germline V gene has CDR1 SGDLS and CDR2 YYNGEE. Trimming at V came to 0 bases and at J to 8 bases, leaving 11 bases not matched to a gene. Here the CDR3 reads CASSVVDRAWRDEQFF. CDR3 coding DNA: TGTGCCAGCAGCGTAGTCGACAGGGCCTGGCGCGATGAGCAGTTCTTC. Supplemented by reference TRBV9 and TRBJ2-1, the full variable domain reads DSGVTQTPKHLITATGQRVTLRCSPRSGDLSVYWYQQSLDQGLQFLIQYYNGEERAKGNILERFSAQQFPDLHSELNLSSLELGDSALYFCASSVVDRAWRDEQFFGPGTRLTVL.

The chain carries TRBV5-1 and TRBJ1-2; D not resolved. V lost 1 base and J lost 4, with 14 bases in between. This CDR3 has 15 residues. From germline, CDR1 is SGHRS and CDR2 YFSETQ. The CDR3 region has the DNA TGCGCCAGCAGCTTGCGCGGAGTTCCGATCTATGGCTACACCTTC. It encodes CASSLRGVPIYGYTF.

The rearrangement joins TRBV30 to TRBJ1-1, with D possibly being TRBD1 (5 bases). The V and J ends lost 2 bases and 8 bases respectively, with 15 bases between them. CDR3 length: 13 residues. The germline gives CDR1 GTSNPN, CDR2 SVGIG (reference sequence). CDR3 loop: CAWSPHLRGEAFF. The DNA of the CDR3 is TGTGCCTGGAGTCCCCACCTGCGGGGGGAAGCTTTCTTT.

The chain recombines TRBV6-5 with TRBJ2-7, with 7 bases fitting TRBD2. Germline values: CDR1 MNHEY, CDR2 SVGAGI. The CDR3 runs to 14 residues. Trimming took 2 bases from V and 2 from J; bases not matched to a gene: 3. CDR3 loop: CASSYGGGTYEQYF. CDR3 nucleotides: TGTGCCAGCAGTTACGGGGGGGGAACCTACGAGCAGTACTTC.

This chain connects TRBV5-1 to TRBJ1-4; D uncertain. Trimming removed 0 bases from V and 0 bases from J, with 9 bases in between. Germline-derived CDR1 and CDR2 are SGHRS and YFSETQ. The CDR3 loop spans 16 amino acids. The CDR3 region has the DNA TGCGCCAGCAGCTTGGACGGTCGGGCAACTAATGAAAAACTGTTTTTT. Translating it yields CASSLDGRATNEKLFF.

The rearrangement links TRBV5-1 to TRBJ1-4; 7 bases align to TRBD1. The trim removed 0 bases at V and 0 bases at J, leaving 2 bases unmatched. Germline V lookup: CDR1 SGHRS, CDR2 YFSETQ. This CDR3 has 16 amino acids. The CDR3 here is CASSLAGQSTNEKLFF. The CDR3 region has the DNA TGCGCCAGCAGCTTGGCGGGACAGTCAACTAATGAAAAACTGTTTTTT.

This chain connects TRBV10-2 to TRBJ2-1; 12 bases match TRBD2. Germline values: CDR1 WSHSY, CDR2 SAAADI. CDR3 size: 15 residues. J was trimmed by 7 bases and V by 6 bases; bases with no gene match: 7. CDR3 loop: CASSDGLAGFNEQFF. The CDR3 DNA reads TGCGCCAGCAGCGACGGACTAGCGGGGTTTAATGAGCAGTTCTTC.

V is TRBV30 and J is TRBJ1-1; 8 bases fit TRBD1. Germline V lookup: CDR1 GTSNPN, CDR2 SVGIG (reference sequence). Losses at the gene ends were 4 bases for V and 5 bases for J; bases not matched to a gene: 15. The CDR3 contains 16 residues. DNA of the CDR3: TGTGCCTGGATTCCCCTCGCTGTGGACAGGGCAACTGAAGCTTTCTTT. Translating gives CAWIPLAVDRATEAFF.

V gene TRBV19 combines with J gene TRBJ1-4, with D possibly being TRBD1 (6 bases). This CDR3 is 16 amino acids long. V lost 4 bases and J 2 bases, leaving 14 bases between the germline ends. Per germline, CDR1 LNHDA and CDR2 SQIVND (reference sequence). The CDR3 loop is CASSKGGEFTNEKLFF. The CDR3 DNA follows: TGTGCCAGTAGTAAGGGGGGGGAGTTCACTAATGAAAAACTGTTTTTT.

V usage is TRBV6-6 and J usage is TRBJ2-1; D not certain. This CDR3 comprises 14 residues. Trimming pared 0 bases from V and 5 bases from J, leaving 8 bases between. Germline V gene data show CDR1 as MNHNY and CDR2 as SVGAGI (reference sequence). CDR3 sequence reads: CASSYSAENNEQFF. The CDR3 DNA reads TGTGCCAGCAGTTACTCGGCAGAAAACAATGAGCAGTTCTTC.

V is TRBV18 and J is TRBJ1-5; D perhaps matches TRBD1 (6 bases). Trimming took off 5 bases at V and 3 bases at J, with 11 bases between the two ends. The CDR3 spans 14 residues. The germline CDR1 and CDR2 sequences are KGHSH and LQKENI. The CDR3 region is CASSGDNYNQPQHF. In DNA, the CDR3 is TGTGCCAGCTCAGGGGACAACTACAATCAGCCCCAGCATTTT.

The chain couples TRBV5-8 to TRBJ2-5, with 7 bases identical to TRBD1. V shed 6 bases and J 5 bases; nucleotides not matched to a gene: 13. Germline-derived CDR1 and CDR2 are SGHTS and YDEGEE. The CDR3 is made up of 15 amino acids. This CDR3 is CASTNRGLRWETQYF. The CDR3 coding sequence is TGTGCCAGCACCAATAGGGGGCTCAGGTGGGAGACCCAGTACTTC.

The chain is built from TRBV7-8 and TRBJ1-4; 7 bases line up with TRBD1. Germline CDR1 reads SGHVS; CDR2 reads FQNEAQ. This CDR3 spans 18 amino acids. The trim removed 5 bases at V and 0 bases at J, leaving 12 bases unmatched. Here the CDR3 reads CASSADRVPLATNEKLFF. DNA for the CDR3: TGTGCCAGCAGCGCAGACAGGGTCCCTCTTGCAACTAATGAAAAACTGTTTTTT.